This TCR beta chain derives from a study of radiotherapy plus CTLA-4 blockade in lung cancer. Profiling relied on immunoSEQ multiplex PCR, and the TCRdb table lists in-frame clones only, not all of them. The sample consists of 40,000 to 45,000 clones, 70% to 80% of them appearing once. Those with chemo-refractory metastatic non-small-cell lung cancer were treated with focal radiation combined with CTLA-4 blockade using ipilimumab. Germline V lookup: CDR1 SNHLY, CDR2 FYNNEI. V gave up 7 bases and J gave up 5 bases; unmatched junction bases: 11. This CDR3 comprises 16 residues. This TCR was recovered from a human donor with non-small cell lung cancer who had stable disease on radiotherapy plus ipilimumab. This material consisted of peripheral blood, taken from a patient treated with radiotherapy plus ipilimumab. The rearrangement uses TRBV2 and TRBJ2-2; 9 bases align to TRBD1. The CDR3, as DNA: TGTGCCAGCATGAGGGTGGGACAGGGATGGACCGGGGAGCTGTTTTTT. Translation: CASMRVGQGWTGELFF.